The rows below give T cell receptor beta chains drawn from one sample of a study of blood T cell repertoires in COVID-19. This table comes from immunoSEQ multiplex PCR, and its TCRdb copy is limited to in-frame clones, with some not included. Of some 48,000 clones in the sample, roughly 87% were seen once. Sequencing input: peripheral blood. These receptor sequences come from a woman of 80 years or more with acute or convalescent COVID-19. The CDR3 runs from the conserved cysteine through the conserved F or W. D genes are given only for firm matches. The size entry is marked missing in some rows and otherwise reads once, few, many or a size class.

j_gene,d_gene,abundance,v_gene,len,CDR3nt,CDR3aa
TRBJ1-2,.,.,TRBV6-5,12,TGTGCCAGCAGTTCAGGCCTCGCGGGCTACACCTTC,CASSSGLAGYTF
TRBJ1-1,.,.,TRBV7-8,14,TGTGCCAGCAGCTTAGCCCCGCAGGGCACTGAAGCTTTCTTT,CASSLAPQGTEAFF
TRBJ2-5,TRBD2,.,TRBV6-2/TRBV6-3,16,TGTGCCAGCAGTTACTCTCTAGCGGGCCTCCAAGAGACCCAGTACTTC,CASSYSLAGLQETQYF
TRBJ1-5,TRBD1,once,TRBV6-6,15,TGTGCCAGCAGTTTACAGGGGTTCGGCAATCAGCCCCAGCATTTT,CASSLQGFGNQPQHF
TRBJ2-7,TRBD1,.,TRBV5-1,15,TGCGCCAGCAGCTTCGTAAACAGGGGTGCCTACGAGCAGTACTTC,CASSFVNRGAYEQYF
TRBJ1-4,.,few,TRBV5-4,13,TGTGCCAGCAGCAACCGGGTAAATGAAAAACTGTTTTTT,CASSNRVNEKLFF
TRBJ1-2,.,.,TRBV28,14,TGTGCCAGCAGTCCGGACCCAACCGGAGGAGGCTACACCTTC,CASSPDPTGGGYTF
TRBJ1-4,.,.,TRBV15,15,TGTGCCACCAGCAAATTGGGCAGTTCCTACGAAAAACTGTTTTTT,CATSKLGSSYEKLFF
TRBJ1-6,.,once,TRBV9,15,TGTGCCAGCAGCGAGGTATTGGACAGTGGGACACCCCTCCACTTT,CASSEVLDSGTPLHF
TRBJ1-2,.,once,TRBV5-6,15,TGTGCCAGCAGCTTGGATTTATCAGGGATCGGTGGCTACACCTTC,CASSLDLSGIGGYTF
TRBJ2-7,.,.,TRBV5-1,16,TGCGCCAGCAAGATGGGGGGGACAGGTATTTCCTACGAGCAGTACTTC,CASKMGGTGISYEQYF
TRBJ2-6,.,.,TRBV3-1/TRBV3-2,17,TGTGCCAGCAGCCTACCAGACAGTACCCCTGGGGCCAACGTCCTGACTTTC,CASSLPDSTPGANVLTF
TRBJ2-3,.,once,TRBV27,15,TGTGCCAGCACGAGGATGGGGCTAAGCACAGATACGCAGTATTTT,CASTRMGLSTDTQYF
TRBJ2-2,.,.,TRBV5-1,14,TGCGCCAGCAGCGTCGGGGTCAACACCGGGGAGCTGTTTTTT,CASSVGVNTGELFF
TRBJ1-4,.,.,TRBV4-1,17,TGCGCCAGCAGCCAAGCACGGAGCGGGATTACTAATGAAAAACTGTTTTTT,CASSQARSGITNEKLFF